This T cell receptor beta chain was observed in a study of T cell responses to AZD1222 COVID-19 vaccine. Notes on the study in general: Donors in the cohort were predominantly white British and more often female, and clonal diversity was possibly underestimated.

Germline CDR1 reads SNHLY; CDR2 reads FYNNEI. There are 14 residues in the CDR3. V shed 3 bases and J shed 3 bases, with 9 bases lying between them. Assay: immunoSEQ multiplex PCR; the TCRdb copy retains only in-frame clones and omits some. The sample holds 68,000 or so clones; more than 70% are singletons and the top ten take about 8%. This clone was seen a few times. Its target is not known. This TCR derives from an adult in good health. This specimen was peripheral blood, taken on day 0 of AZD1222 vaccination. The rearrangement joins TRBV2 to TRBJ1-3, with D hard to call. DNA of the CDR3: TGTGCCAGCAGTGACCAGGTCCTTGGAAACACCATATATTTT. Residues: CASSDQVLGNTIYF.